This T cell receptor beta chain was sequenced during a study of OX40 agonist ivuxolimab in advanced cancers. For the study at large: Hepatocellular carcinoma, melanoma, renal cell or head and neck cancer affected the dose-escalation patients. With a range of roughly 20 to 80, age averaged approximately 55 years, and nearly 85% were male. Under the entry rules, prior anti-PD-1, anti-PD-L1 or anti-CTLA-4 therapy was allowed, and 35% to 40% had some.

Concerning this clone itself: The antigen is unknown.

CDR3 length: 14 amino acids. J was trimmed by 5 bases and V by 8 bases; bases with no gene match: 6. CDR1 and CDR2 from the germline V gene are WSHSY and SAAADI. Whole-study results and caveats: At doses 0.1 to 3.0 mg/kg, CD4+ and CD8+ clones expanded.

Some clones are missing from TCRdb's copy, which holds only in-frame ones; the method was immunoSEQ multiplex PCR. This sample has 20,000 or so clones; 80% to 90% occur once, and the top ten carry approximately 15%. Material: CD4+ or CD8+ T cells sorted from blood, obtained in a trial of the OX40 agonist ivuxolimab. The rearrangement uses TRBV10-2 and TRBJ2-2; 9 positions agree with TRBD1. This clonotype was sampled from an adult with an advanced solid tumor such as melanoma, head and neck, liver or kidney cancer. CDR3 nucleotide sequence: TGCGCCAGCGGGGACAGGGATGGGACCGGGGAGCTGTTTTTT. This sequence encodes CASGDRDGTGELFF.